These 28 T cell receptor beta chains share one sample of origin, sequenced in a study of blood T cell repertoires in COVID-19. Libraries were prepared by immunoSEQ multiplex PCR; TCRdb keeps only in-frame clonotypes and omits some of them. Of about 97,000 clones in the sample, 70% to 80% were seen once. The sample was peripheral blood. The receptors originated from a man between 60 and 70 years old with active or convalescent COVID-19.

The chain links TRBV28 to TRBJ1-3; D might be TRBD1 (6 bases). V lost 11 bases and J 4 bases, leaving 12 bases between the germline ends. Germline V gene data show CDR1 as MDHEN and CDR2 as SYDVKM. The CDR3 spans 12 residues. The CDR3 sequence is CAVRGAGNTIYF. The CDR3 coding sequence is TGTGCCGTCAGGGGTGCGGGAAACACCATATATTTT.

The chain combines TRBV10-2 with TRBJ1-6; tentative D call: TRBD1 (6 bases). The V end lost 10 bases, the J end lost 4 bases, and 11 bases lay between the germline ends. CDR3 length equals 13 residues. Germline assignment: CDR1 WSHSY and CDR2 SAAADI. CDR3 loop: CAITDSYNSPLHF. DNA of the CDR3: TGCGCCATCACGGACAGTTATAATTCACCCCTCCACTTT.

The sample holds a few counts of this clone. The chain recombines TRBV4-1 with TRBJ2-5; D remains unclear. From germline, CDR1 is MGHRA and CDR2 YSYEKL. This CDR3 has 12 amino acids. Trimming took 1 base from V and 7 from J, leaving 7 bases between them. The CDR3 reads CASSQAGGTQYF. CDR3 nucleotide sequence: TGCGCCAGCAGCCAAGCGGGTGGGACCCAGTACTTC.

The chain recombines TRBV27 with TRBJ2-3, with 16 bases fitting TRBD2. The CDR3 is 19 residues long. CDR1 and CDR2 from the germline V gene are MNHEY and SMNVEV (reference sequence). J gave up 2 bases and V 0 bases, and 5 bases lay outside the gene matches. This CDR3 is CASSLSPGLAGGPTDTQYF. CDR3 DNA sequence: TGTGCCAGCAGTTTATCACCGGGACTAGCGGGAGGGCCCACAGATACGCAGTATTTT.

This clone has just one count. The rearrangement joins TRBV28 to TRBJ1-2; 7 nucleotides match TRBD1. CDR1 is MDHEN and CDR2 is SYDVKM in the germline V gene. V trimming: 5 bases; J trimming: 4 bases; junction bases outside the gene matches: 7. The CDR3 sequence is 14 residues long. Written as DNA, the CDR3 is TGTGCCAGCAGTCAAGGGGGCGCGGGCTATGGCTACACCTTC. Protein sequence: CASSQGGAGYGYTF.

The chain links TRBV5-8 to TRBJ1-5; D remains unclear. Looked up from germline, CDR1 is SGHTS and CDR2 is YDEGEE. The CDR3 is 15 residues long. V lost 4 bases and J 0 bases, leaving 11 bases between the germline ends. In DNA, the CDR3 is TGTGCCAGCAGCCTCGGGAGGACTAGCAATCAGCCCCAGCATTTT. The encoded protein is CASSLGRTSNQPQHF.

This sequence joins TRBV3-1 (or the pseudogene TRBV3-2) and TRBJ1-1; TRBD1 might be the D (5 bases). With 9 bases removed from V and 6 bases from J, the gap between germline ends came to 17 bases. The CDR3 has 13 amino acids. Germline V lookup: CDR1 LGHDT, CDR2 YNNKEL (reference sequence). The CDR3 coding sequence is TGTGCCAGTCGGATGGGGCACAGACCTGAAGCTTTCTTT. It specifies CASRMGHRPEAFF.

The J gene is TRBJ2-1, the V gene TRBV7-9; TRBD1 matches 7 bases. J gave up 4 bases and V 5 bases, and 5 bases lay outside the gene matches. Germline V gene sequence: CDR1 SEHNR, CDR2 FQNEAQ (reference sequence). The CDR3 has 14 amino acids. Here the CDR3 reads CASSGAGGYNEQFF. CDR3 in DNA: TGTGCCAGCAGCGGGGCAGGGGGATACAATGAGCAGTTCTTC.

This chain joins TRBV3-1 (or the pseudogene TRBV3-2) and TRBJ2-5; tentatively, D is TRBD1 (6 bases). V was trimmed by 8 bases and J by 2 bases, leaving 21 bases between them. Per the germline V gene, CDR1 is LGHDT and CDR2 is YNNKEL (reference sequence). This CDR3 contains 16 residues. The CDR3: CASSQNQGQIQETQYF. The CDR3 coding sequence is TGTGCCAGCTCCCAAAACCAGGGACAAATTCAAGAGACCCAGTACTTC.

In its sample, this clone was seen a few times. This sequence joins TRBV5-1 and TRBJ2-3; TRBD2 agrees at 9 bases. The CDR3 extends over 16 amino acids. The V segment lost 5 bases and the J segment 0 bases; nucleotides outside the gene matches: 7. Germline V gives CDR1 SGHRS, CDR2 YFSETQ. The CDR3, as DNA: TGCGCCAGCAGTATGAGCGGGAGGCTAAGCACAGATACGCAGTATTTT. Encoded protein: CASSMSGRLSTDTQYF.

The rearrangement joins TRBV7-2 to TRBJ1-2, with 7 bases fitting TRBD1. V lost 4 bases, J lost 8 bases, and 4 bases stayed unmatched. CDR1 SGHTA and CDR2 FQGNSA come from the germline V gene. The CDR3 runs 12 residues. The CDR3 loop is CASSYTGVGYTF. The CDR3 DNA sequence: TGTGCCAGCAGCTATACAGGGGTAGGCTACACCTTC.

V and J are TRBV2 and TRBJ2-5, with D possibly matching TRBD2 (6 bases). The ends were cut back, 1 base at V and 6 bases at J, with 12 bases in the middle. Germline V CDR1 and CDR2: SNHLY, FYNNEI. This CDR3 spans 14 amino acids. The CDR3 region is CASSEGLASKTQYF. The CDR3 bases are TGTGCCAGCAGTGAAGGGCTAGCGTCGAAGACCCAGTACTTC.

The chain has TRBV10-3 and TRBJ1-5; a weak D match, TRBD1 (5 bases). Germline V lookup: CDR1 ENHRY, CDR2 SYGVKD. V shed 1 base and J shed 8 bases, with 15 bases lying between them. The CDR3 extends over 15 amino acids. As DNA, the CDR3 is TGTGCCATCAGTGAGTGGGGTAAGGGAGGGGAGCCCCAGCATTTT. It encodes CAISEWGKGGEPQHF.

The chain links TRBV18 to TRBJ1-1; TRBD1 aligns across 10 bases. Losses at the gene ends were 2 bases for V and 5 bases for J; bases not matched to a gene: 2. The CDR3 runs 14 residues. Germline CDR1 KGHSH, CDR2 LQKENI. The CDR3: CASSPRQGATEAFF. The CDR3 DNA reads as TGTGCCAGCTCACCAAGACAGGGGGCTACTGAAGCTTTCTTT.

J is TRBJ2-4 and V is TRBV6-2 or TRBV6-3, with TRBD1 matching over 10 bases. After removal of 5 bases from V and 1 base from J, the junction contained 5 bases not matched to a gene. The CDR3 sequence is 16 residues long. Germline V gene sequence: CDR1 MNHEY, CDR2 SVGEGT. The chain's CDR3 is CASSPAGQGAKNIQYF. The CDR3 nucleotides are TGTGCCAGCAGTCCGGCGGGACAGGGGGCCAAAAACATTCAGTACTTC.

This clone was found a few times. The chain has TRBV7-2 and TRBJ1-1; D is uncertain. Germline loops: CDR1 SGHTA, CDR2 FQGNSA. CDR3 length: 13 amino acids. V was shortened by 5 bases and J by 1 base, with 8 bases between the two germline ends. CDR3 nucleotides: TGTGCCAGCAGCCGACTACAGAACACTGAAGCTTTCTTT. Encoded protein: CASSRLQNTEAFF.

This clone turned up a few times. The rearrangement links TRBV7-9 to TRBJ2-7, with 10 positions matching TRBD1. Germline V gene data show CDR1 as SEHNR and CDR2 as FQNEAQ (reference sequence). The J segment lost 2 bases and the V segment lost 3 bases, leaving 7 bases of the junction unmatched. The CDR3 has 16 amino acids. The CDR3 loop is CASSFPGTGDPYEQYF. The CDR3 region has the DNA TGTGCCAGCAGCTTCCCCGGGACAGGGGATCCCTACGAGCAGTACTTC.

The rearrangement uses TRBV24-1 and TRBJ2-3, with 12 bases matching TRBD2. With V trimmed by 4 bases and J by 2 bases, 9 bases remained unmatched. CDR3 length equals 18 residues. The V gene's germline CDR1 is KGHDR and CDR2 SFDVKD. The CDR3 loop reads CATSDPGLAGSSTDTQYF. The CDR3 coding sequence is TGTGCCACCAGTGACCCGGGACTAGCGGGCTCTTCCACAGATACGCAGTATTTT.

This chain uses TRBV3-1 (or the pseudogene TRBV3-2) with TRBJ2-1; D is perhaps TRBD2 (6 bases). Between the trimmed V and J ends, which lost 4 bases and 4 bases, there was a span of 11 bases. This CDR3 comprises 14 residues. Germline-derived CDR1 and CDR2 are LGHDT and YNNKEL (reference sequence). The CDR3 loop reads CASSRPGDYNEQFF. CDR3 bases: TGTGCCAGCAGCCGACCGGGGGATTACAATGAGCAGTTCTTC.

This chain connects TRBV20-1 to TRBJ2-7; TRBD1 might be the D (5 bases). This CDR3 contains 11 residues. V was cut by 2 bases and J by 5 bases, with 7 bases left in between. Germline CDR1 and CDR2: DFQATT and SNEGSKA (reference sequence). The CDR3 region is CSARQGNEQYV. Written as DNA, the CDR3 is TGCAGTGCTAGACAGGGCAACGAGCAGTACGTC.

Comment on this clone: The same CDR3 arises from other DNA sequences in this sample as well. CDR3 nucleotides: TGTGCCAGCAGCTTAGGAAGGGGATCACCCCTCCACTTT. Protein: CASSLGRGSPLHF. The rearrangement links TRBV7-2 to TRBJ1-6, with D possibly being TRBD1 (5 bases). Germline lookup yields CDR1 SGHTA and CDR2 FQGNSA. The CDR3 loop spans 13 amino acids. V lost 1 base to trimming and J lost 10 bases, with 8 bases between them.

This clone was seen once. This chain joins TRBV27 and TRBJ1-1, with a possible D match to TRBD1 (5 bases). The germline V and J ends were trimmed by 5 bases and 1 base, with 14 bases remaining between them. This CDR3 is 15 amino acids long. Germline values: CDR1 MNHEY, CDR2 SMNVEV (reference sequence). In nucleotides, the CDR3 is TGTGCCAGCAGTCCTGGACATGGTGGGAACACTGAAGCTTTCTTT. Translating it yields CASSPGHGGNTEAFF.

The gene calls are TRBV5-4 and TRBJ2-1, with D tentatively TRBD2 (6 bases). Trimming pared 7 bases from V and 2 bases from J, leaving 16 bases between. This CDR3 comprises 15 residues. In germline, CDR1 is SGHNT, CDR2 YYREEE (reference sequence). CDR3 sequence (DNA): TGTGCCAGCTCCTCTGCGGGACCAGCCTACAATGAGCAGTTCTTC. It yields the protein CASSSAGPAYNEQFF. The whole variable domain, filled in from reference TRBV5-4 and TRBJ2-1, reads ETGVTQSPTHLIKTRGQQVTLRCSSQSGHNTVSWYQQALGQGPQFIFQYYREEENGRGNFPPRFSGLQFPNYSSELNVNALELDDSALYLCASSSAGPAYNEQFFGPGTRLTVL.

The chain has TRBV5-4 and TRBJ2-2; TRBD1 is a possible D gene (6 bases). Looked up from germline, CDR1 is SGHNT and CDR2 is YYREEE (reference sequence). V dropped 1 base and J dropped 4 bases, with 14 bases sitting between them. CDR3 length equals 16 residues. This CDR3 is CASSLSAGAPTGELFF. CDR3 nucleotides: TGTGCCAGCAGCTTGTCCGCAGGGGCCCCCACCGGGGAGCTGTTTTTT.

V is TRBV30 and J is TRBJ1-3; maybe TRBD1 (6 bases). The CDR3 runs 13 residues. Germline CDR1 is GTSNPN and CDR2 is SVGIG (reference sequence). Trimming removed 1 base from V and 2 bases from J, with 6 bases in between. In nucleotides, the CDR3 is TGTGCCTGGAGTGAGGGGGCTGGAAACACCATATATTTT. It is translated as CAWSEGAGNTIYF.

This rearrangement joins TRBV6-4 to TRBJ1-1; 7 bases fit TRBD1. V was clipped by 6 bases and J by 2 bases; unmatched bases: 6. The CDR3 is 14 residues long. Germline CDR1 is MRHNA and CDR2 is SNTAGT. CDR3 loop: CASRAGGYNTEAFF. CDR3 in DNA: TGTGCCAGCAGGGCAGGGGGATACAACACTGAAGCTTTCTTT.

The chain links TRBV2 to TRBJ2-2; D gene ambiguous. The CDR3 consists of 13 residues. Germline CDR1 SNHLY, CDR2 FYNNEI. Trimming took off 1 base at V and 5 bases at J, with 5 bases between the two ends. In DNA, the CDR3 is TGTGCCAGCAGTGAAGGTCGGACCGGGGAGCTGTTTTTT. Encoded protein: CASSEGRTGELFF.

The V gene is TRBV7-2, the J gene TRBJ2-7, with TRBD1 identical over 12 bases. Per the germline V gene, CDR1 is SGHTA and CDR2 is FQGNSA. This CDR3 spans 16 amino acids. V shed 5 bases and J 1 base; nucleotides not matched to a gene: 6. The CDR3 DNA sequence: TGTGCCAGCAGCGGATGGGACAGGGGGCTTTCCTACGAGCAGTACTTC. It yields the protein CASSGWDRGLSYEQYF.